Listed below are T cell receptor beta chains from one sample, sequenced in a study of cytomegalovirus exposure and HLA in healthy donors. Only in-frame clones appear in the TCRdb table, and some are missing; sequencing was by immunoSEQ multiplex PCR. This table holds some 160,000 clones, roughly 77% found once. Sequenced material: PBMCs. The receptors stem from a man aged 50 or older in good health and CMV-seropositive. Both conserved end residues are trimmed from each CDR3. A D gene is named only where the DNA matches it firmly.

j_call	d_call	cdr3_length	v_call	cdr3_aa
TRBJ2-7	NA	13	TRBV6-1	ASTRGGIGSYEQY
TRBJ2-7	NA	11	TRBV7-2	ASSLGTAYEQY
TRBJ1-1	NA	15	TRBV27	ASSLSGQLTMGSEAF
TRBJ2-7	NA	13	TRBV27	ASSISYRDSYEQY
TRBJ1-1	NA	14	TRBV4-1	ASSQDVGGRGTEAF
TRBJ1-5	NA	11	TRBV28	ASSRDRNQPQH
TRBJ2-3	NA	12	TRBV29-1	SVDPEHHTDTQY
TRBJ2-7	TRBD1	14	TRBV28	ASTDRGTGGSYEQY
TRBJ1-2	NA	12	TRBV10-3	AIRRDKSNYGYT
TRBJ2-5	TRBD2	15	TRBV9	ASSVAPSAGGGETQY
TRBJ2-1	TRBD2	11	TRBV5-1	ASSGTRDSEQF
TRBJ2-1	NA	11	TRBV4-3	ASSQDQFLEQF
TRBJ2-1	NA	13	TRBV5-8	ASSLWGGGYNEQF
TRBJ2-5	TRBD2	13	TRBV29-1	SVGGLAGVQETQY